This TCR beta chain was sequenced in a study of cytomegalovirus exposure and HLA in healthy donors. Findings and caveats of the study: Many donors shared some public TCRs, even though most TCR sequences were rare. The majority of CMV-associated TCR beta chains were reported as apparently HLA-restricted in a later analysis.

A multiplex PCR was run with 60 Vbeta primers and 13 Jbeta primers. Generated by immunoSEQ multiplex PCR, the TCRdb table keeps only in-frame clones and is missing some. The sample consists of roughly 90,000 clones, about 81% of them appearing once. A remark on this clone: Its antigen is not known.

The germline gives CDR1 GTSNPN, CDR2 SVGIG (reference sequence). The junction had 2 bases not matched to a gene; V was cut back by 1 base and J by 3 bases. This CDR3 is built from 13 residues. The genes are TRBV30 and TRBJ1-1; TRBD1 aligns across 7 bases. The source is a man younger than 30 in good health and CMV-seronegative. Sequenced input: PBMCs. The CDR3 reads CAWSAQGDTEAFF. The CDR3 DNA sequence: TGTGCCTGGAGTGCCCAGGGGGACACTGAAGCTTTCTTT.